These 2 T cell receptor beta chains were all obtained from the same sample, sequenced in a study of T cells after yellow fever vaccination. Each CDR3 protein gets one entry after TCRdb re-called the 5' RACE reads with MiXCR. The table includes 70,000 or so distinct CDR3 sequences, approximately 5% detected once. Sequenced here: CD4+ T cells sorted from PBMCs, sampled around 14 days after the first yellow fever vaccination. These receptors were taken from a man between 18 and 35 years old who received the YFV17D yellow fever vaccine.

This clonotype was observed many times. The genes are TRBV18 and TRBJ2-1; weak D call: TRBD1 (6 bases). The germline V gene has CDR1 KGHSH and CDR2 LQKENI. This CDR3 is 16 amino acids long. The V gene lost 6 bases and the J gene lost 3 bases, with 18 bases spanning the gap. DNA for the CDR3: TGTGCCAGCTCGCCGACAGGATATCTTTACTACAATGAGCAGTTCTTC. This codes for CASSPTGYLYYNEQFF.

The sample holds many counts of this clonotype. CDR3 DNA: TGCGCCAGCAGCTTGGAACAAAGGGGGGGGGGCGATGAGCAGTTCTTC. Residues: CASSLEQRGGGDEQFF. This chain uses TRBV5-1 with TRBJ2-1; D may be TRBD2 (7 bases). This CDR3 spans 16 amino acids. V lost 0 bases to trimming and J lost 8 bases, with 18 bases between them. CDR1 and CDR2 from the germline V gene are SGHRS and YFSETQ.